This T cell receptor beta chain is drawn from a study of molecular identifiers for immune sequencing clone quantification. The CDR3 sequence is 14 residues long. The J segment lost 9 bases and the V segment lost 3 bases, leaving 1 base of the junction unmatched. Germline-derived CDR1 and CDR2 are LNHNV and YYDKDF (reference sequence). Study observations and caveats: Identical barcode-sharing TCR molecules could lead to underestimated sizes for highly expanded clones.

On this clonotype itself: Its antigen is not identified.

In TCRdb, the PCR reads were re-called with MiXCR into one record per CDR3 protein. This table has around 320,000 distinct CDR3 sequences, roughly 24% appearing once. The sequence derives from a human donor in good health. Some libraries in this study had Jurkat cell RNA spiked in. Sequenced sample: naive CD8+ T cells from blood, with Jurkat cell RNA spiked in. Subset defined: FACS-sorted CD8+CD4-CCR7+CD45RA+ naive T cells. The V call is TRBV15, the J call TRBJ1-6, with 11 bases lining up with TRBD1. The chain's CDR3 is CATSRGQGGSPLHF. CDR3 in DNA: TGTGCCACCAGCAGGGGACAGGGGGGTTCACCCCTCCACTTT.